These T cell receptor beta chains were read from a single sample in a study of blood T cell repertoires in COVID-19. Repertoires were generated with immunoSEQ multiplex PCR, while TCRdb's copy carries only in-frame clones and drops some. The sample records about 280,000 clones, approximately 86% being singletons. The source material was peripheral blood. The source is a young woman who had recovered from COVID-19. CDR3s include the opening cysteine and the closing phenylalanine or tryptophan. A D gene is named only where the DNA matches it firmly. Size is omitted from some rows. Given values are once, few, many or a class for expanded clones.

v_gene	j_gene	d_gene	abundance	CDR3nt	CDR3aa
TRBV10-3	TRBJ2-1	TRBD2	.	TGTGCCATCAGTGAAGCGTTGGCGGGGGTATCCTACAATGAGCAGTTCTTC	CAISEALAGVSYNEQFF
TRBV12-3/TRBV12-4	TRBJ1-1	.	.	TGTGCCACCGGGGGGCCGGGGGCGACAGAAGCTTTCTTT	CATGGPGATEAFF
TRBV27	TRBJ2-2	TRBD2	.	TGTGCCAGCAGTTTGCGGGGGGCGAACGGGGAGCTGTTTTTT	CASSLRGANGELFF
TRBV2	TRBJ2-5	TRBD1	.	TGTGCCAGCCGGGACAGGGTCACAGGGACCCAGTACTTC	CASRDRVTGTQYF
TRBV6-1	TRBJ1-2	.	once	TGTGCCAGCAGTGAAGAGTCCTGGCAGGGAAGCGGCTACACCTTC	CASSEESWQGSGYTF
TRBV24-1	TRBJ1-1	.	.	TGTGCCACCACCCGGACGGGGGACACTGAAGCTTTCTTT	CATTRTGDTEAFF
TRBV29-1	TRBJ1-5	.	once	TGCAGCCTCCTCCCCCAGCATTTT	CSLLPQHF
TRBV24-1	TRBJ2-1	TRBD2	.	TGTGCCACCAGGACTAGCGGGACGGATGAGCAGTTCTTC	CATRTSGTDEQFF
TRBV28	TRBJ1-2	.	.	TGTGCCAGCAGTTTGTTAGATAAGGGACACCGGGCGGCTAACTATGGCTACACCTTC	CASSLLDKGHRAANYGYTF
TRBV5-4	TRBJ2-7	.	.	TGTGCCAGCAGCTGGGGAACAGGGACCTACGAGCAGTACTTC	CASSWGTGTYEQYF
TRBV30	TRBJ2-3	TRBD2	.	TGTGCCTGGAGTGAACAAGCGGGGGGTGCAGATACGCAGTATTTT	CAWSEQAGGADTQYF
TRBV7-2	TRBJ1-1	.	.	TGTGCCAGCAGCAGATTCAGGGGTGAAGCTTTCTTT	CASSRFRGEAFF
TRBV27	TRBJ1-5	.	.	TGTGCCAGCGCCGAATTCGGGTTTAGCAATCAGCCCCAGCATTTT	CASAEFGFSNQPQHF
TRBV15	TRBJ2-5	.	.	TGTGCCACCAGCAGAGGGGGGACTCTACAAGAGACCCAGTACTTC	CATSRGGTLQETQYF
TRBV5-6	TRBJ1-5	.	.	TGTGCCAGCAGCCTAAATAGCAATCAGCCCCAGCATTTT	CASSLNSNQPQHF
TRBV5-1	TRBJ2-7	.	.	TGCGCCAGCCAAAAGGGGCAGATCGCCCACGAGCAGTACTTC	CASQKGQIAHEQYF
TRBV6-5	TRBJ2-1	.	.	TGTGCCAGCAGTTACGGGGGACTTCCCGTGCCTAATGAGCAGTTCTTC	CASSYGGLPVPNEQFF
TRBV5-1	TRBJ2-7	TRBD1	.	TGCGCCAGCAGCTTGACCCTCACAGGGGCGGCCTACGAGCAGTACTTC	CASSLTLTGAAYEQYF
TRBV20-1	TRBJ1-2	TRBD1	.	TGCAGTGCCCCGGACAGGGCCGGGAGCACCTTC	CSAPDRAGSTF
TRBV19	TRBJ2-7	TRBD1	.	TGTGCCAGTAGTAACGGACAGGGGGCCGAGCAGTACTTC	CASSNGQGAEQYF
TRBV9	TRBJ2-7	TRBD1	once	TGTGCCAGCAGCTATACAGGGGGCGCCGGAGACGAGCAGTACTTC	CASSYTGGAGDEQYF
TRBV3-1/TRBV3-2	TRBJ2-7	.	.	TGTGCCAGCAGCCAAGCACGGACAGTCTCCGAGCAGTACTTC	CASSQARTVSEQYF
TRBV12-3/TRBV12-4	TRBJ1-1	.	.	TGTGCCAGCAGCGGAAGGGCAGGGGTAGCTTTCTTT	CASSGRAGVAFF
TRBV19	TRBJ1-1	TRBD1	.	TGTGCCAGTAGTACGACAGGGCGGACTGAAGCTTTCTTT	CASSTTGRTEAFF
TRBV7-3	TRBJ2-1	TRBD2	.	TGTGCCAGCAGCCTTGGACTAGCGGGTGCTTACAATGAGCAGTTCTTC	CASSLGLAGAYNEQFF
TRBV28	TRBJ1-5	.	once	TGTGCCAGCAGTTTATCTCAGACTGATCAGCCCCAGCATTTT	CASSLSQTDQPQHF
TRBV30	TRBJ2-1	.	.	TGTGCCTGGAGTGCCAGGGACAATGAGCAGTTCTTC	CAWSARDNEQFF
TRBV2	TRBJ2-7	TRBD1	.	TGTGCCAGCAGCGATCCCCGGACAGGGGACTCCTACGAGCAGTACTTC	CASSDPRTGDSYEQYF
TRBV12-5	TRBJ1-4	.	.	TGTGCTAGTGGTTTGCCACCCGGGGAAGGGCTGAATGAAAAACTGTTTTTT	CASGLPPGEGLNEKLFF
TRBV28	TRBJ1-6	TRBD1	few	TGTGCCAGCAGGCGCGCCCCCTCTGTACAGGGGGCCGCTAATTCACCCCTCCACTTT	CASRRAPSVQGAANSPLHF
TRBV6-5	TRBJ2-1	.	.	TGTGCCAGCAGAAGGGGCGATGAGCAGTTCTTC	CASRRGDEQFF
TRBV28	TRBJ2-7	.	.	TGTGCCAGCAACAGGTTGAGCTCCTACGAGCAGTACTTC	CASNRLSSYEQYF
TRBV4-1	TRBJ1-1	.	once	TGCGCCAGCAGCCAAGGGGGAGGGCAGGGTTTGGCTTTCTTT	CASSQGGGQGLAFF
TRBV7-9	TRBJ2-3	TRBD1	.	TGTGCCAGCAGCTCACCGACAGGGGTCACAGATACGCAGTATTTT	CASSSPTGVTDTQYF
TRBV14	TRBJ1-1	.	.	TGTGCCAGCAGCGAGCTACGGGACATCGTTGAAGCTTTCTTT	CASSELRDIVEAFF
TRBV7-2	TRBJ2-4	.	.	TGTGCCAGCAGCCCGGGACTTATAGCCAAAAACATTCAGTACTTC	CASSPGLIAKNIQYF
TRBV18	TRBJ1-1	TRBD1	once	TGTGCCAGCTCACCAAAGGACAGGGGCACTGAAGCTTTCTTT	CASSPKDRGTEAFF
TRBV19	TRBJ1-5	TRBD1	.	TGTGCCAGTAGTATAGAGCACAGGGGGCGACAGCCCCAGCATTTT	CASSIEHRGRQPQHF
TRBV11-1	TRBJ2-7	.	.	TGTGCCAGCAGTACAGGGTTCTACGAGCAGTACTTC	CASSTGFYEQYF
TRBV30	TRBJ2-7	TRBD2	.	TGTGCCTGGAGCGCTGGACTAGCGGGGGGCGTTCTATACGAGCAGTACTTC	CAWSAGLAGGVLYEQYF
TRBV5-8	TRBJ1-5	.	.	TGTGCCAGCAGCTTGGGGCGGGATAACCAGCCCCAGCATTTT	CASSLGRDNQPQHF
TRBV6-5	TRBJ1-2	TRBD1	.	TGTGCCAGCAGGTTGACAGGGCAAAGCTATGGCTACACCTTC	CASRLTGQSYGYTF
TRBV5-1	TRBJ1-4	.	.	TGCGCCAGCAGCCCGGGTCTTGAGGGTGAAAAACTGTTTTTT	CASSPGLEGEKLFF
TRBV29-1	TRBJ1-3	.	.	TGCAGCGTTGAGGGCATTCACTCTGGAAACACCATATATTTT	CSVEGIHSGNTIYF
TRBV3-1/TRBV3-2	TRBJ1-4	TRBD1	.	TGTGCCAGCAGCCAAGTTAGTCCAGGGGGAAATGAAAAACTGTTTTTT	CASSQVSPGGNEKLFF
TRBV11-2	TRBJ1-1	.	.	TGTGCCAGCAGTCCAAACACTGAAGCTTTCTTT	CASSPNTEAFF
TRBV24-1	TRBJ2-1	TRBD2	.	TGTGCCACCAGTGATTTAACGGGAGGGCCCAGGGAGCAGTTCTTC	CATSDLTGGPREQFF
TRBV2	TRBJ2-5	TRBD1	.	TGTGCCAGCGGGGCGACAGGGGGCTTGGGGGAGACCCAGTACTTC	CASGATGGLGETQYF
TRBV5-6	TRBJ1-2	.	.	TGTGCCAGCAGCTGGCTACGGGACAATGGCTACACCTTC	CASSWLRDNGYTF
TRBV4-3	TRBJ2-7	TRBD1	.	TGCGCCAGCAGCCAGGGCCCCGCCGGGACAGGGGTAGGCGAGCAGTACTTC	CASSQGPAGTGVGEQYF